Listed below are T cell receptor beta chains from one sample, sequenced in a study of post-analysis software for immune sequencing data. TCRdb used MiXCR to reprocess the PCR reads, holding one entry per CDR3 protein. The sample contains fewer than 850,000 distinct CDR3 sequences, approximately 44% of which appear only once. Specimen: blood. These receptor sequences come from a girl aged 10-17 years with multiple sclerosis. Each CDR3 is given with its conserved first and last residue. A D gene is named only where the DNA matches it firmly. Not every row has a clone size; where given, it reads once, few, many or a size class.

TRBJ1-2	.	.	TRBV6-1	TGTGCCAGCAGTGAAGAGTGGCAGACGATCTATGGCTACACCTTC	CASSEEWQTIYGYTF
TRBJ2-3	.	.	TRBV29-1	TGCAGCGTCGACTCTGGGGGAGCAGGCGATACGCAGTATTTT	CSVDSGGAGDTQYF
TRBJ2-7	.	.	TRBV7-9	TGTGCCAGCAGCTTACTAGGCGGGATGATCGGCGAGCAGTACTTC	CASSLLGGMIGEQYF
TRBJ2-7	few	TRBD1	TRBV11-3	TGTGCCAGCGGCTACAGGACAGGGCACGAGCAGTACTTC	CASGYRTGHEQYF
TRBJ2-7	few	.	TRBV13	TGTGCCAGCAGTCCTCCCCGCTCCTACGAGCAGTACTTC	CASSPPRSYEQYF
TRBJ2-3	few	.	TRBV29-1	TGCAGCGTTGAAGGGGAGCTCCTCCGCCTCAGCTCAGCGGCGGATACGCAGTATTTT	CSVEGELLRLSSAADTQYF
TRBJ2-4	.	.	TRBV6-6	TGTGCCAGCATTTACAAGGACATTCAGTACTTC	CASIYKDIQYF
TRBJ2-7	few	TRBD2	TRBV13	TGTGCCAGCAGCCCCTACCTTAGCGGGAGTAGTTACGAGCAGTACTTC	CASSPYLSGSSYEQYF
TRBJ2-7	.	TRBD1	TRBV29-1	TGCAGCGTTGATGGGACAGGGGCCTCGAACGAGCAGTACTTC	CSVDGTGASNEQYF
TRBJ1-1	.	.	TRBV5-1	TGCGCCAGTTACGGGGAGTTGAACACTGAAGCTTTCTTT	CASYGELNTEAFF
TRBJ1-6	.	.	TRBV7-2	TGTGCCAGCAGCGGTATGCAGGGTGTAAGGAATTCACCCCTCCACTTT	CASSGMQGVRNSPLHF
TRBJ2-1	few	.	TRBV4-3	TGCGCCAGCAGCCCCTTCGGCGATAGCGTGAGCTCCTACAATGAGCAGTTCTTC	CASSPFGDSVSSYNEQFF
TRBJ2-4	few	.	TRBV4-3	TGCGCCAGCAGCCAAGGTACCGGGCGGGACATTCAGTACTTC	CASSQGTGRDIQYF
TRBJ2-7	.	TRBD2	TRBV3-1	TGTGCCAGCAGCCAAGTGGGTAGCGGGAGGTCCGAGCAGTACTTC	CASSQVGSGRSEQYF
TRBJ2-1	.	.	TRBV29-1	TGCAGCGTTGAAGGGGGACTCAACTCCTACAATGAGCAGTTCTTC	CSVEGGLNSYNEQFF
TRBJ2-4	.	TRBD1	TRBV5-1	TGCGCCAGCAGCCAAAGACAGGGGGAAAACATTCAGTACTTC	CASSQRQGENIQYF
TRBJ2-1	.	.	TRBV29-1	TGCAGCGTTGAAGACCCTAGGGTCGGAGGGCTTAATGAGCAGTTCTTC	CSVEDPRVGGLNEQFF
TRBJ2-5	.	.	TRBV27	TGTGCCAGCAGTTTATGGGGGGGCAAGACCCAGTACTTC	CASSLWGGKTQYF
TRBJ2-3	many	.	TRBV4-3	TGCGCCAGCAGCCAAGAGGGGTCGACAGATACGCAGTATTTT	CASSQEGSTDTQYF
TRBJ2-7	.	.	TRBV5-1	TGCGCCAGCAGCCGCTCATCCTCAGGGTTATACGAGCAGTACTTC	CASSRSSSGLYEQYF
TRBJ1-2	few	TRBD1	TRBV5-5	TGTGCCAGCAGCACGCAAGGACAGGGTCGGGATGGCTACACCTTC	CASSTQGQGRDGYTF
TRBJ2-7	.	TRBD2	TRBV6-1	TGTGCCAGCAGTGCCCCTAGCGGGGGAGGCTACGAGCAGTACTTC	CASSAPSGGGYEQYF
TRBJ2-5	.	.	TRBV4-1	TGCGCCAGCAGCCAAGAAGGAGGAGGGGCGGGAGAGACCCAGTACTTC	CASSQEGGGAGETQYF
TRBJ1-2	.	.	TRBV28	TGTGCCAGCAGTTTATGGGGGGAGGACCGAACGCCTAACTATGGCTACACCTTC	CASSLWGEDRTPNYGYTF